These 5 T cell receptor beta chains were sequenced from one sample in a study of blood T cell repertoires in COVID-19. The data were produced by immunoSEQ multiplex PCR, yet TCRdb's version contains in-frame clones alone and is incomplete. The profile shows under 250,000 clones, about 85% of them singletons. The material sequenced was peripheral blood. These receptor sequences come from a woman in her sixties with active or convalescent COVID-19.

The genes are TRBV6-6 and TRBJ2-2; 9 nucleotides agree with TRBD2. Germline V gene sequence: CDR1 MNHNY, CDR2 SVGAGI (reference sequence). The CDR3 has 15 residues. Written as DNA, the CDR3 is TGTGCGGGGGGGAGCGGGAGGCTGAGCACCGGGGAGCTGTTTTTT. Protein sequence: CAGGSGRLSTGELFF.

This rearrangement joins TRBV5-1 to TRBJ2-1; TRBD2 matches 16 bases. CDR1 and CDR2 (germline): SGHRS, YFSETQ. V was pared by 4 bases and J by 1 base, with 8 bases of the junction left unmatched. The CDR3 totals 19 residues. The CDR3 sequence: CASSPGLAGGSISYNEQFF. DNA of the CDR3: TGCGCCAGCAGCCCGGGACTAGCGGGGGGGTCCATATCCTACAATGAGCAGTTCTTC.

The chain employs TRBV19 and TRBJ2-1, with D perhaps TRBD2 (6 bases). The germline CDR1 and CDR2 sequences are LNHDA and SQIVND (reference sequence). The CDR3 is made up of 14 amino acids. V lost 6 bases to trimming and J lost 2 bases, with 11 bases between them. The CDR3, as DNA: TGTGCCAGTAGCTGGGGACTGACCTACAATGAGCAGTTCTTC. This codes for CASSWGLTYNEQFF. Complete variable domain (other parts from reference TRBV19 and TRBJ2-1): DGGITQSPKYLFRKEGQNVTLSCEQNLNHDAMYWYRQDPGQGLRLIYYSQIVNDFQKGDIAEGYSVSREKKESFPLTVTSAQKNPTAFYLCASSWGLTYNEQFFGPGTRLTVL.

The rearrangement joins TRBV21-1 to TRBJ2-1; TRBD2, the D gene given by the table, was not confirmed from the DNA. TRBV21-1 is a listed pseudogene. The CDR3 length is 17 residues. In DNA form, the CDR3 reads TGTGCCAGCAGCAAATCCCCGATCCCACCGACTGACAATGAGCAGTTCTTC. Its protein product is CASSKSPIPPTDNEQFF.

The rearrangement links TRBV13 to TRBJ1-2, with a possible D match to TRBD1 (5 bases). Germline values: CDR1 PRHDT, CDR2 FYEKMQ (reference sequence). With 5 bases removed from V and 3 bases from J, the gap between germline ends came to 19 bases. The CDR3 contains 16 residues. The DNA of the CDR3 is TGTGCCAGCAGCCAAGGGCGGGACCCGGTAGACTATGGCTACACCTTC. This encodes CASSQGRDPVDYGYTF. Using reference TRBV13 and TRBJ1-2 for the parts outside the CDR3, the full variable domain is AAGVIQSPRHLIKEKRETATLKCYPIPRHDTVYWYQQGPGQDPQFLISFYEKMQSDKGSIPDRFSAQQFSDYHSELNMSSLELGDSALYFCASSQGRDPVDYGYTFGSGTRLTVV.